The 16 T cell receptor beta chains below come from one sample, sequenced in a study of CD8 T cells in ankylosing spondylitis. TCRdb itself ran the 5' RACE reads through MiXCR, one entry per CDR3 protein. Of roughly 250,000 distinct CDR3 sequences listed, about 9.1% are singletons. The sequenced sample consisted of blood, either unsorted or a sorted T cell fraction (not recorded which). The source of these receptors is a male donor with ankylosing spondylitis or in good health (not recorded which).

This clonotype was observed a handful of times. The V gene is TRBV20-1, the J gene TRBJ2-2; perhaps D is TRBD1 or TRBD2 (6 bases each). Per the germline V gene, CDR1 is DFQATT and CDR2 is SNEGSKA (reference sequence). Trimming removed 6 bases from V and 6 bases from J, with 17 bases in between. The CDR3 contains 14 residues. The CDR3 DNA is TGCAGTGCCCCCCTCCCCGGGGGCGCCGGGGAGCTGTTTTTT. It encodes CSAPLPGGAGELFF.

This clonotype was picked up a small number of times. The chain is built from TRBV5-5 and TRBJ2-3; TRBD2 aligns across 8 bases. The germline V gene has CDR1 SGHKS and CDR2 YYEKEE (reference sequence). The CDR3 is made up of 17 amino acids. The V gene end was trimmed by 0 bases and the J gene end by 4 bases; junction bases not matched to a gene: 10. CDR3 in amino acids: CASSLGSGGSFPDTQYF. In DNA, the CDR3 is TGTGCCAGCAGCTTGGGGTCGGGGGGGTCTTTCCCAGATACGCAGTATTTT.

Here the CDR3 DNA reads TGTGCCAGCAGCTTAGTTGGGGGGGCCGACAATGAGCAGTTCTTC. This sequence encodes CASSLVGGADNEQFF. This chain joins TRBV7-8 and TRBJ2-1, with D perhaps matching TRBD2 (7 bases). Trimming took 1 base from V and 5 from J, leaving 12 bases between them. In germline, CDR1 is SGHVS, CDR2 FQNEAQ. The CDR3 consists of 15 residues.

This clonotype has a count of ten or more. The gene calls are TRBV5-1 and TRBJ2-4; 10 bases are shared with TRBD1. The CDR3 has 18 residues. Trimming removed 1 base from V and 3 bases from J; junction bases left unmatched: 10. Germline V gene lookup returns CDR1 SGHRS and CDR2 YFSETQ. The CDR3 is CASSLLSGTGVVKNIQYF. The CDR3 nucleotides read TGCGCCAGCAGCTTGCTCTCCGGGACAGGGGTAGTCAAAAACATTCAGTACTTC.

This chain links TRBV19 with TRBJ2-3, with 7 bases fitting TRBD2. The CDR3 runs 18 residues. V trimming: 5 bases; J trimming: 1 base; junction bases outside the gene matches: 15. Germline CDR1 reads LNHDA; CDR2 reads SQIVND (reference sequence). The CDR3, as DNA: TGTGCCAGTAGTCCGGCGGAGGCGGGAGAAGTAGGCACAGATACGCAGTATTTT. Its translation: CASSPAEAGEVGTDTQYF.

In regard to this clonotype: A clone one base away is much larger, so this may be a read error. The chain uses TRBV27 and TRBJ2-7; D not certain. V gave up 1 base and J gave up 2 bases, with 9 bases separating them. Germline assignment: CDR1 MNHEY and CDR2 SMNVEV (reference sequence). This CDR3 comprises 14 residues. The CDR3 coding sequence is TGTGCCAGCAGTTTATTCTCATCCACCTACGAGCAGTACTTC. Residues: CASSLFSSTYEQYF.

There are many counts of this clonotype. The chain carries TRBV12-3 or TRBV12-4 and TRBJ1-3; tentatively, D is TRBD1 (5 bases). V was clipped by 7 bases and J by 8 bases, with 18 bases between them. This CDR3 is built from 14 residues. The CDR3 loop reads CASTSRQGGYTIYF. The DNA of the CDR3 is TGTGCCAGCACTTCGCGGCAGGGAGGTTACACCATATATTTT.

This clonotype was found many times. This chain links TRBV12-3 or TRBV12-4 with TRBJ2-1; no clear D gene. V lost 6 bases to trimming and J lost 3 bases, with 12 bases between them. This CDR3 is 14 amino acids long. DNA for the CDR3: TGTGCCAGCAGGGAGCAGAATCTCTACAATGAGCAGTTCTTC. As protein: CASREQNLYNEQFF.

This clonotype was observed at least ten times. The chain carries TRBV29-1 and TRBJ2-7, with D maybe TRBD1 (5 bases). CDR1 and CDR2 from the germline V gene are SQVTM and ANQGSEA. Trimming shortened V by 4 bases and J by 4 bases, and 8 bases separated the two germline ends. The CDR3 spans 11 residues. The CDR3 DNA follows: TGCAGCGTTGTAAGGGGTTACGAGCAGTACTTC. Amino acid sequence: CSVVRGYEQYF.

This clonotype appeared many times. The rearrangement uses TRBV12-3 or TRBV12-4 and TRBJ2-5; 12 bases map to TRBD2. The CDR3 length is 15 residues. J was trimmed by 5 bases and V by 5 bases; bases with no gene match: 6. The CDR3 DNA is TGTGCCAGCAGTAGGACTAGCGGGGTGGCTGAGACCCAGTACTTC. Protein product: CASSRTSGVAETQYF.

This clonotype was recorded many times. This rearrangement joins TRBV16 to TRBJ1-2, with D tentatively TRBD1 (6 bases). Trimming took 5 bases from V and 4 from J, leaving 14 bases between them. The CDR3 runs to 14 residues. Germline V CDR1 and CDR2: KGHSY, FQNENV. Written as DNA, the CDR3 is TGTGCCAGCAGCTCAATACAGGGAGGCTATGGCTACACCTTC. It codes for CASSSIQGGYGYTF. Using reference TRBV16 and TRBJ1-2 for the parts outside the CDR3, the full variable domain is GEEVAQTPKHLVRGEGQKAKLYCAPIKGHSYVFWYQQVLKNEFKFLISFQNENVFDETGMPKERFSAKCLPNSPCSLEIQATKLEDSAVYFCASSSIQGGYGYTFGSGTRLTVV.

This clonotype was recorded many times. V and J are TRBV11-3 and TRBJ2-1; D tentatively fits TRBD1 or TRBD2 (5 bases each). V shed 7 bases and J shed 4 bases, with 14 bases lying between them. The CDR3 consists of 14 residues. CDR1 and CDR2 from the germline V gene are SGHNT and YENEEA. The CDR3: CASTGMRGYNEQFF. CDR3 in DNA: TGTGCCAGCACCGGAATGAGGGGATACAATGAGCAGTTCTTC.

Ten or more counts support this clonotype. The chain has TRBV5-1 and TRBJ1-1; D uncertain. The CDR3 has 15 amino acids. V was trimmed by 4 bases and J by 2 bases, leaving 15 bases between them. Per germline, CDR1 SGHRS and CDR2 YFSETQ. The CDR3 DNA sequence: TGCGCCAGCAGCCTTACGAGTGCGGGAAACACTGAAGCTTTCTTT. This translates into CASSLTSAGNTEAFF.

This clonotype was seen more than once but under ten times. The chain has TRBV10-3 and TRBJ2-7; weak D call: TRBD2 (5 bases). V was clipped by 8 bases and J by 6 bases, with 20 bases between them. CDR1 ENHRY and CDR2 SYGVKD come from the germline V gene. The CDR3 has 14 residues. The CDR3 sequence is CAIAPEGRRGEQYF. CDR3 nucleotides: TGTGCCATCGCTCCAGAGGGCAGGAGAGGCGAGCAGTACTTC.

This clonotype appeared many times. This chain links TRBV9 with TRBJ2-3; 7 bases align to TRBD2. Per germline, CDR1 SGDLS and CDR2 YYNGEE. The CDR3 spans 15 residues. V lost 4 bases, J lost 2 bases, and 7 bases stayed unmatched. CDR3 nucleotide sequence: TGTGCCAGCAGCCCGTCTAGCGGTTACACAGATACGCAGTATTTT. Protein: CASSPSSGYTDTQYF.

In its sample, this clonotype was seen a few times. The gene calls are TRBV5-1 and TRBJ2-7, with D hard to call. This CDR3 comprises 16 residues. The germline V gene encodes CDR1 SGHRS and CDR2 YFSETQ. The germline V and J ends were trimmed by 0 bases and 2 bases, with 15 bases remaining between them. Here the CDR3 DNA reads TGCGCCAGCAGCTTGGCCGCTGGGAACAGAGCCTACGAGCAGTACTTC. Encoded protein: CASSLAAGNRAYEQYF.